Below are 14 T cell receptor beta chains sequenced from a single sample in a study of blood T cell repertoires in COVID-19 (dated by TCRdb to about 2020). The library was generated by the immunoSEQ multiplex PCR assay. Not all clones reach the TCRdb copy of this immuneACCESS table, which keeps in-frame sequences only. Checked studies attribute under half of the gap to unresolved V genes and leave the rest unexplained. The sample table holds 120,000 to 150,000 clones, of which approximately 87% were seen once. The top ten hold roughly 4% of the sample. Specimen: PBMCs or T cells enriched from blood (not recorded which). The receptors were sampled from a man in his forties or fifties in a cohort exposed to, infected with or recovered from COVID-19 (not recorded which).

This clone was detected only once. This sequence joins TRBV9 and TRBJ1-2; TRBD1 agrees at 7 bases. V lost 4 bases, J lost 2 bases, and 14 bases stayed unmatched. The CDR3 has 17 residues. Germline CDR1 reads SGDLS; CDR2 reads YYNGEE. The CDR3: CASSSRQGPPGNYGYTF. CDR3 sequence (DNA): TGTGCCAGCAGCTCAAGACAGGGCCCACCTGGGAACTATGGCTACACCTTC. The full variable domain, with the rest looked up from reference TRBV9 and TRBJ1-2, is DSGVTQTPKHLITATGQRVTLRCSPRSGDLSVYWYQQSLDQGLQFLIQYYNGEERAKGNILERFSAQQFPDLHSELNLSSLELGDSALYFCASSSRQGPPGNYGYTFGSGTRLTVV.

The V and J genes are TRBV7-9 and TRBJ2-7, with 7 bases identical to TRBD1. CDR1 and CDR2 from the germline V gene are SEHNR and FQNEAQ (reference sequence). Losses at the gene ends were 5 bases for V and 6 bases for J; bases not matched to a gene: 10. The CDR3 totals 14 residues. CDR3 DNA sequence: TGTGCCAGCAGCGGGACAGTCGCCGGGTTCGAGCAGTACTTC. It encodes CASSGTVAGFEQYF.

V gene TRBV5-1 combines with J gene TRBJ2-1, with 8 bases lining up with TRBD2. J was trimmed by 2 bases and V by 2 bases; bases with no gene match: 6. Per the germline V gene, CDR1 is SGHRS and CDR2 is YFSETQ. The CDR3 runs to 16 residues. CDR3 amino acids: CASSFGSGGPYNEQFF. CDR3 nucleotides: TGCGCCAGCAGCTTCGGGTCGGGAGGGCCCTACAATGAGCAGTTCTTC.

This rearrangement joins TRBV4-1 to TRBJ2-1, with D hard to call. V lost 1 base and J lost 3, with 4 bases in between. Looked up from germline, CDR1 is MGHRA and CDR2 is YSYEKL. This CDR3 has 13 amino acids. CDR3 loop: CASSQVLYNEQFF. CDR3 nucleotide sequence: TGCGCCAGCAGCCAAGTACTCTACAATGAGCAGTTCTTC.

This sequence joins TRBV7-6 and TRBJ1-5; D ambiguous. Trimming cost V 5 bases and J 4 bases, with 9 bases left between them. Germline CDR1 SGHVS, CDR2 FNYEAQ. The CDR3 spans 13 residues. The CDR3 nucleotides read TGTGCCAGCAGCAAGGACTGGAATCAGCCCCAGCATTTT. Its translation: CASSKDWNQPQHF.

The CDR3 here is CASSHGQGYGYTF. The CDR3 nucleotides read TGCGCCAGCAGCCACGGACAGGGGTATGGCTACACCTTC. V usage is TRBV5-1 and J usage is TRBJ1-2; 9 bases agree with TRBD1. Per germline, CDR1 SGHRS and CDR2 YFSETQ. The CDR3 sequence is 13 residues long. After removal of 4 bases from V and 5 bases from J, the junction contained 3 bases not matched to a gene.

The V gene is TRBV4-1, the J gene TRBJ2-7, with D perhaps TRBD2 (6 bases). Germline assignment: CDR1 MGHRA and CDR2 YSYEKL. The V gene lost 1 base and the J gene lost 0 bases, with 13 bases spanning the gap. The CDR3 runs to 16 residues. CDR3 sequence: CASSQGAFGGSYEQYF. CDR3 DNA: TGCGCCAGCAGCCAAGGTGCGTTCGGGGGCTCCTACGAGCAGTACTTC.

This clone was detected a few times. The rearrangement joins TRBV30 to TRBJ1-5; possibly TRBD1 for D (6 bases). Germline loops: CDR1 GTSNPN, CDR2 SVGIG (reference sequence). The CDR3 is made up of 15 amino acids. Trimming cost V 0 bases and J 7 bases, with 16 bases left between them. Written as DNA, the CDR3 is TGTGCCTGGAGTGTGGGGGCAAGCGAACGGCAGCCCCAGCATTTT. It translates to CAWSVGASERQPQHF.

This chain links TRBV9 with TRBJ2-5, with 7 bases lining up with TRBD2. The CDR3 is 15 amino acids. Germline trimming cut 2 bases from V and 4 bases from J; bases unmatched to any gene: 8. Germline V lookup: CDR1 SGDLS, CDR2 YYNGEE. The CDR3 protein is CASSVPGGGAETQYF. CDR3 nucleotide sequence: TGTGCCAGCAGCGTTCCGGGGGGAGGGGCAGAGACCCAGTACTTC.

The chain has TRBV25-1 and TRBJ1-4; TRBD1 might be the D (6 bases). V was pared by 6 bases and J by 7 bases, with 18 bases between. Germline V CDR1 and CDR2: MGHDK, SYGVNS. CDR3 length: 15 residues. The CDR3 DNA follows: TGTGCCAGCAGCCCTCCGGGGCAGGGGATTGAAAAACTGTTTTTT. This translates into CASSPPGQGIEKLFF.

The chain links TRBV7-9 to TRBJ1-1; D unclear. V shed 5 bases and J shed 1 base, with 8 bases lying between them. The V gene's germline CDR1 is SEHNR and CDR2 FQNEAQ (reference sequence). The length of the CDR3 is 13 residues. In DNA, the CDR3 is TGTGCCAGCAGCATACAGCAGAACACTGAAGCTTTCTTT. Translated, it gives CASSIQQNTEAFF. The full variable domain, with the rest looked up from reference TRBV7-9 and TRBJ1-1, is DTGVSQNPRHKITKRGQNVTFRCDPISEHNRLYWYRQTLGQGPEFLTYFQNEAQLEKSRLLSDRFSAERPKGSFSTLEIQRTEQGDSAMYLCASSIQQNTEAFFGQGTRLTVV.

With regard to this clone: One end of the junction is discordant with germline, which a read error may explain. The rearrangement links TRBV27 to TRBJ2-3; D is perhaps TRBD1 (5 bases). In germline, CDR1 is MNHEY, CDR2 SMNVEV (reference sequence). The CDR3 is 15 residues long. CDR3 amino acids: CASSLFRVGTDTQYF. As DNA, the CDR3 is TGTGCCAGCAGCTTATTCAGGGTCGGCACAGATACGCAGTATTTT.

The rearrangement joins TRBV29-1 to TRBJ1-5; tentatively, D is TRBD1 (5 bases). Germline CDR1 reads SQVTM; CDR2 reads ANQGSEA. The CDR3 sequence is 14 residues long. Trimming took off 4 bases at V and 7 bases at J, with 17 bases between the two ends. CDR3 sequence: CSVGYEAAGQPQHF. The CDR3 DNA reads TGCAGCGTTGGATACGAGGCGGCAGGGCAGCCCCAGCATTTT.

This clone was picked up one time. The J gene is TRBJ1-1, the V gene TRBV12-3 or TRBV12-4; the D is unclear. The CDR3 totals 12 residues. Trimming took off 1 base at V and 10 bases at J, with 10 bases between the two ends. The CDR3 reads CASSLGVGGAFF. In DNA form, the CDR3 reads TGTGCCAGCAGTTTAGGGGTGGGAGGAGCTTTCTTT.